This T cell receptor beta chain was sequenced for a study of identifying expanded T cells in peripheral blood. The CDR3 is made up of 16 amino acids. The germline gives CDR1 LGHNA, CDR2 YSLEER. Trimming took 3 bases from V and 0 from J; bases not matched to a gene: 6. Worth noting for this clone: Antigen: not known.

Study results and limitations: Roughly two-week clone count variance significantly increased as total template count grew. Technical replicates showed 0.9 to 1.5 changed clones; approximately 2 weeks roughly 15; four weeks 19.

Assay used: immunoSEQ multiplex PCR; TCRdb lists only in-frame clones, some missing. The sample contains about 91,000 clones, about 88% of which appear only once. This chain joins TRBV4-3 and TRBJ2-3; 7 nucleotides match TRBD1. The TCR was taken from a person between 18 and 69 years old in good health. The material sequenced was blood. CDR3 region: CASSHRTGTSTDTQYF. The CDR3 DNA reads as TGCGCCAGCAGCCATCGGACAGGAACAAGCACAGATACGCAGTATTTT.